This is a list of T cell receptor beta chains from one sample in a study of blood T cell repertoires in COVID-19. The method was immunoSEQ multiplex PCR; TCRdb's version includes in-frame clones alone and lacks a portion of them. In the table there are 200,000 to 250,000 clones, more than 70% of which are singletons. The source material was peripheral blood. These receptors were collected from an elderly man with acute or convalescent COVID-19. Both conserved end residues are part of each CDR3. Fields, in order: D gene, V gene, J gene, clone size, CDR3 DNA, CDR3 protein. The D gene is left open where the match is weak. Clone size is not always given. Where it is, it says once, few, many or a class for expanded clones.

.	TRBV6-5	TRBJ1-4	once	TGTGCCAGCAGTTACTCTCAGGGGAATGAAAAACTGTTTTTT	CASSYSQGNEKLFF
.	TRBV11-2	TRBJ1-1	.	TGTGCCAGCAGCCGTGGGGCAACCTCGGAAGCTTTCTTT	CASSRGATSEAFF
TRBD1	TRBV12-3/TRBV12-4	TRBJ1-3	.	TGTGCCAGTGGGACAGCCGGAAACACCATATATTTT	CASGTAGNTIYF
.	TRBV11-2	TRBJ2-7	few	TGTGCCAGCAGCTTAGCGAGATTCTACGAGCAGTACTTC	CASSLARFYEQYF
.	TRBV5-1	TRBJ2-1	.	TGCGCCAGCAGCTTGGTAATAGCGCCCGGAATGGATGAGCAGTTCTTC	CASSLVIAPGMDEQFF
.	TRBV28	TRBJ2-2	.	TGTGCCAGCACCCCCAATCCGAACACCGGGGAGCTGTTTTTT	CASTPNPNTGELFF
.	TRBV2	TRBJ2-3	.	TGTGCCAGCAGTGAAGGAACGGGAGATACGCAGTATTTT	CASSEGTGDTQYF
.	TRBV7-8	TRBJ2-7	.	TGTGCCGCGGGCGGGAACTACGAGCAGTACTTC	CAAGGNYEQYF
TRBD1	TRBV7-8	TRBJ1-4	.	TGTGCCAGCAGCTTCCAGGGGGTGGCAACTAATGAAAAACTGTTTTTT	CASSFQGVATNEKLFF
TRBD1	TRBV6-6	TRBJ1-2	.	TGTGCCAGCAGCCTACTAGGGGACAGAGCCTATGGCTACACCTTC	CASSLLGDRAYGYTF
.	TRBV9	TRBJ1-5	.	TGTGCCAGCAGCGTAGGAGAAGGGGATCAGCCCCAGCATTTT	CASSVGEGDQPQHF
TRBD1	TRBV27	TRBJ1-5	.	TGTGCCAGCAGCCGGGACAGGGTTACGAATCAGCCCCAGCATTTT	CASSRDRVTNQPQHF
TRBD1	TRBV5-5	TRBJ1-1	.	TGTGCCAGCAGTGAGAAACCGGGACAGGGGAGCACTGAAGCTTTCTTT	CASSEKPGQGSTEAFF
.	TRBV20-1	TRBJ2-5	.	TGCAGTGCTAGGTCGGGACAACAGTACTTC	CSARSGQQYF
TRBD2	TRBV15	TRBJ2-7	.	TGTGCCACCAGCAGAGATAGGACTAGCATAAAGACCTACGAGCAGTACTTC	CATSRDRTSIKTYEQYF
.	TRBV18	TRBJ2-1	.	TGTGCCAGCTCACCAACGTTGAGTTCATCCCCGTTCTTC	CASSPTLSSSPFF
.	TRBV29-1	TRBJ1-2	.	TGCAGCGGTGGGGGGGTCGGAGGCTACACCTTC	CSGGGVGGYTF
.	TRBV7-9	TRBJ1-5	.	TGTGCCAGCAGCTTTAGTAATCAGCCCCAGCATTTT	CASSFSNQPQHF
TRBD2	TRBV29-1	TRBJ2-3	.	TGCAGCGGAGCGGGGGGGGCAGATACGCAGTATTTT	CSGAGGADTQYF
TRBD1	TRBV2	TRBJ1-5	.	TGTGCCAGCAGTTACGACAGGGGAGGATATCAGCCCCAGCATTTT	CASSYDRGGYQPQHF
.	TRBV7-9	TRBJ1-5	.	TGTGCCAGCAGCTCCTCAGGTTTCGATCAGCCCCAGCATTTT	CASSSSGFDQPQHF
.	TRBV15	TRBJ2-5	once	TGTGCCACCAGCAGGCGAGGTGGGGGGACGGGCCAAGAGACCCAGTACTTC	CATSRRGGGTGQETQYF
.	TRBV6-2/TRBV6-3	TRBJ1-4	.	TGTGCCAGCAGCTTTACAGGGTTGGATGAAAAACTGTTTTTT	CASSFTGLDEKLFF
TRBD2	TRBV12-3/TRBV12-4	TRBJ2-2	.	TGTGCCAGCAGTGCGGGGGGCTCCGGGGAGCTGTTTTTT	CASSAGGSGELFF
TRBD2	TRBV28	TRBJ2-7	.	TGTGCCAGCAGCGCAGCGGGGGGGTTCTACGAGCAGTACTTC	CASSAAGGFYEQYF
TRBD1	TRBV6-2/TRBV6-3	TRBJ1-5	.	TGTGCCAGCAGTTTAATTGCGGGACAGGGAGGGAATCAGCCCCAGCATTTT	CASSLIAGQGGNQPQHF
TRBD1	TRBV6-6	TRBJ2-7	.	TGTGCCAGCAGTCTACGGGGGGGACAGGGGATTTTCTACGAGCAGTACTTC	CASSLRGGQGIFYEQYF
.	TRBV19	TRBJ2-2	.	TGTGCCAGTAGTATTGATCTCGGGGGAACTAACACCGGGGAGCTGTTTTTT	CASSIDLGGTNTGELFF
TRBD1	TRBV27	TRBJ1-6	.	TGTGCCAGCACTTTTTCTGGGACAGGGAATAATTCACCCCTCCACTTT	CASTFSGTGNNSPLHF
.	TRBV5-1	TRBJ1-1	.	TGCGCCAGCAGCTCGAGACAGGTTTCCACTGAAGCTTTCTTT	CASSSRQVSTEAFF
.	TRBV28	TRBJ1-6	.	TGTGCCAGCACCCTACAGACGACCTATAATTCACCCCTCCACTTT	CASTLQTTYNSPLHF
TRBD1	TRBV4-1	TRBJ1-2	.	TGCGCCAGCAGCCAAGAGCAGGGGGCGGGCGGCTACACCTTC	CASSQEQGAGGYTF
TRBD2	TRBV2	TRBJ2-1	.	TGTGCCAGCAGTGAAGCGCTCCGACTAGCGGGAGGTGAGCAGTTCTTC	CASSEALRLAGGEQFF
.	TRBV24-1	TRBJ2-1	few	TGTGCCACCAGCCTCGGAGGCCCGAGCTCCTACAATGAGCAGTTCTTC	CATSLGGPSSYNEQFF
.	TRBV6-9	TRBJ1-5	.	TGTGCCAGCAGCTATTTCTCCGACCCGAAGCAGGGGAAGCCCCAGCATTTT	CASSYFSDPKQGKPQHF
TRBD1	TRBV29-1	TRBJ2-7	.	TGCAGCGTTGGGGGGACAGTAAGCTCCTACGAGCAGTACTTC	CSVGGTVSSYEQYF
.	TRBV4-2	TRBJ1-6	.	TGTGCCAGCAGCCAAGATCCTGGACAGAGCTATAATTCACCCCTCCACTTT	CASSQDPGQSYNSPLHF
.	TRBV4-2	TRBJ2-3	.	TGTGCCAGCAGCCAAGAGGGGCCCCCAGCCCCAGATACGCAGTATTTT	CASSQEGPPAPDTQYF
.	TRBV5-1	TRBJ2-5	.	TGCGCCAGCAGCAGCGGAGGGGTGGGACAAGAGACCCAGTACTTC	CASSSGGVGQETQYF
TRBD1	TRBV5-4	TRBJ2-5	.	TGTGCTACCGAGGCTAGTCCGGGACAGGGAAGAGCGGAGACCCAGTACTTC	CATEASPGQGRAETQYF
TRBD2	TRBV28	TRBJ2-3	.	TGTGCCAGCAGTCCTCTGGGAGGGAGGCAGTATTTT	CASSPLGGRQYF
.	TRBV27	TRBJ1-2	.	TGTGCCAGCAGTTTTAGGGAGCGCTATGGCTACACCTTC	CASSFRERYGYTF
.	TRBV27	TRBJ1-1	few	TGTGCCAGCCGCTTACTCGGGTTCGCCGCTGAAGCTTTCTTT	CASRLLGFAAEAFF
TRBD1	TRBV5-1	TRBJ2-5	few	TGCGCCAGCAGCAAACCGGGACAGCAAGAGACCCAGTACTTC	CASSKPGQQETQYF
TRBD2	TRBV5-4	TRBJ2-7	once	TGTGCCAGCAGCCGCGGACTAGCGGGAGGAGGGGTCGAGCAGTACTTC	CASSRGLAGGGVEQYF
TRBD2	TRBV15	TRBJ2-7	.	TGTGCCACCAGCAGAGATAAGTCTGGCGGGAGGATGTACGAGCAGTACTTC	CATSRDKSGGRMYEQYF
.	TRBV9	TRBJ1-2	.	TGTGCCAGCAGCCCGAGACAGGTCGGCTATGGCTACACCTTC	CASSPRQVGYGYTF
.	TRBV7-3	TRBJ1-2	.	TGTGCCAGCAGCGCCCAGGGGTTCGATGGCTACACCTTC	CASSAQGFDGYTF
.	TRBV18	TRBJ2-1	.	TGTGCCAGCTCACCACCCCGCACTAACGACAATGAGCAGTTCTTC	CASSPPRTNDNEQFF
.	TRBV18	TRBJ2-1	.	TGTGCCGGCGGAAGCTCCTACAATGAGCAGTTCTTC	CAGGSSYNEQFF